This TCR beta chain comes out of a study of blood T cell repertoires in COVID-19. Background on the study: The United States, Italy and Spain were the sources of the acute and convalescent COVID-19 samples.

As for this clone: The junction differs from germline at one of its ends, possibly a read error.

This CDR3 has 16 residues. CDR1 is LGHDT and CDR2 is YNNKEL in the germline V gene (reference sequence). Under the authors' procedure: Amplification from reference gene primers served as the basis for estimated nucleated cell counts. The data were produced by immunoSEQ multiplex PCR, yet TCRdb's version contains in-frame clones alone and is incomplete. V and J calls and clone size follow that table, whereas D and trimming were derived from the DNA. The table includes roughly 53,000 clones, 82% detected once. This clonotype was obtained from a human donor in a cohort sampled during active COVID-19. V and J are TRBV3-1 (or the pseudogene TRBV3-2) and TRBJ2-5, with 9 bases aligning to TRBD2. Sequences were obtained from peripheral blood. The CDR3 loop is CARSDKWRGGGQTQYF. The CDR3 coding sequence is TGTGCCCGCAGCGACAAATGGCGGGGGGGCGGGCAGACCCAGTACTTC.